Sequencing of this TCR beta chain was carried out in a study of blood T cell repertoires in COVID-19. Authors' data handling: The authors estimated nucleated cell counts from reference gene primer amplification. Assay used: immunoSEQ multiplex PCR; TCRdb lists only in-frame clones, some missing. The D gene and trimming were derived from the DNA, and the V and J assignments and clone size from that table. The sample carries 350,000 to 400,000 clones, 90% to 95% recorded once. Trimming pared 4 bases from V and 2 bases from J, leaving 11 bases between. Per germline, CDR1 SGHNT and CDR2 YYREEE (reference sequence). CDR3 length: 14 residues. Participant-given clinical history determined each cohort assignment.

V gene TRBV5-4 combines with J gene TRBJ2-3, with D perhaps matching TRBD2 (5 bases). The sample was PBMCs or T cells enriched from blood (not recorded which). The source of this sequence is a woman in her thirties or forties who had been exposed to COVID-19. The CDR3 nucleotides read TGTGCCAGCAGCCAAGGACTCCCCACAGATACGCAGTATTTT. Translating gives CASSQGLPTDTQYF.